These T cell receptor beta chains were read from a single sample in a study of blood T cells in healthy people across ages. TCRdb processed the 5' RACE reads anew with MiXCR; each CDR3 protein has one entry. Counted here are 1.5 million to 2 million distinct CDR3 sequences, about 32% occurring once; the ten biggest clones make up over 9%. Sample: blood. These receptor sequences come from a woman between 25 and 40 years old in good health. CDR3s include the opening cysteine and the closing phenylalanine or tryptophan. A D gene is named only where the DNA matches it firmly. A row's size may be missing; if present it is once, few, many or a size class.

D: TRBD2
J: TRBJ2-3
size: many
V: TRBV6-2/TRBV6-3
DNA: TGTGCCAGCAGGCGACTAGCGGCGGCAGATACGCAGTATTTT
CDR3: CASRRLAAADTQYF

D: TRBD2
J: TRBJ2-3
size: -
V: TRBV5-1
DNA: TGCGCCAGCAGTGGGACTAACCAAACCACAGATACGCAGTATTTT
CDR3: CASSGTNQTTDTQYF

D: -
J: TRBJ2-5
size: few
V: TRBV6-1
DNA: TGTGCCAGCAGTGAAAGGGGCCAGGGCGTAGAGACCCAGTACTTC
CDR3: CASSERGQGVETQYF

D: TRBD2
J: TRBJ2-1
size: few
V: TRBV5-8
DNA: TGTGCCAGCAGCCCCCTAGCGGGGGGGCAGTTTGGGCAGTTCTTC
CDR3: CASSPLAGGQFGQFF

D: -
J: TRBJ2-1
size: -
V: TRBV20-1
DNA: TGCAGTGCCGGACCAGGACACACCTTGAGCTCCTACAATGAGCAGTTCTTC
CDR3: CSAGPGHTLSSYNEQFF

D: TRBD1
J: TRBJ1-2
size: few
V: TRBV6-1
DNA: TGTGCCAGCGCTATGGCAGGGGGCATCTATGGCTACACCTTC
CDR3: CASAMAGGIYGYTF

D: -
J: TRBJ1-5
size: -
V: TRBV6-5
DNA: TGTGCCAGCAATTCTCTCTCAGGGGTTTTGGGGGGGCAGTTCCATCAGCCCCAGCATTTT
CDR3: CASNSLSGVLGGQFHQPQHF

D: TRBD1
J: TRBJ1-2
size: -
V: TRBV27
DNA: TGTGCCTGCAGTTTATTGGGGACAGCTGCTAACTATGGCTACACCTTC
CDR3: CACSLLGTAANYGYTF

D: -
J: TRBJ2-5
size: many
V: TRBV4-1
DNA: TGCGCCAGCAGCCAGTATCCGGGATCGAGACAAGAGACCCAGTACTTC
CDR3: CASSQYPGSRQETQYF

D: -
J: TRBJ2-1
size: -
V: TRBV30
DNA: TGTGCCTGGAGTGTACGGGCAGGGGTGGCCTATGAGCAGTTCTTC
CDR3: CAWSVRAGVAYEQFF

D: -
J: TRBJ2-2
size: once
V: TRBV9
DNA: TGTGCCAGCAGCGTAGATGGGACGGTAACCGGGGAGCTGTTTTTT
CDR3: CASSVDGTVTGELFF

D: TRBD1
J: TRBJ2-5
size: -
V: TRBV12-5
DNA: TGTGCTAGTGGAACAGGGGGCGGGGAGACCCAGTACTTC
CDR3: CASGTGGGETQYF

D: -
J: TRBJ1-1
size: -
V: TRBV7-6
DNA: TGTGCCAGCAGCTTAGAAATAGTCGGCCCGACGATGAACACTGAAGCTTTCTTT
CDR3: CASSLEIVGPTMNTEAFF

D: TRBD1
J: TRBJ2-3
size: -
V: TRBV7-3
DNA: TGTGCCAGCAGCTTGACAGGGGGGTTACGTGACACAGATACGCAGTATTTT
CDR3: CASSLTGGLRDTDTQYF

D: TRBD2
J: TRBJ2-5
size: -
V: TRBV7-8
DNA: TGTGCCAGCAGCCTGATAACCCCTGGCGGGGGGGAGACCCAGTACTTC
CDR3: CASSLITPGGGETQYF

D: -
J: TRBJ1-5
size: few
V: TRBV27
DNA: TGTGCCAGCAGTTTAACCCCGGGACACCTTAGCAATCAGCCCCAGCATTTT
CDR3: CASSLTPGHLSNQPQHF

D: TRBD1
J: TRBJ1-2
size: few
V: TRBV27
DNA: TGTGCCAGCAGTATATCCAGGGGGCCAAGGTATGGCTACACCTTC
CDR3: CASSISRGPRYGYTF

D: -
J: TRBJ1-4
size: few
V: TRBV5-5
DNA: TGTGCCAGCAGCTTGGACGGGAGAGCAACTAATGAAAAACTGTTTTTT
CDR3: CASSLDGRATNEKLFF

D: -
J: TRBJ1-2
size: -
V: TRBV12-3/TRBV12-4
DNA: TGTGCCAGCTCCGGTAACTTCTATGGCTACACCTTC
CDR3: CASSGNFYGYTF

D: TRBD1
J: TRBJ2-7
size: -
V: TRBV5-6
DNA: TGTGCCAGCAGCTTGACCTGGGGACAGGACGAGCAGTACTTC
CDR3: CASSLTWGQDEQYF

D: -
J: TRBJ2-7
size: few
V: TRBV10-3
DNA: TGTGCCATCAGTGAGTCGTGGAGGGACTACGAGCAGTACTTC
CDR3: CAISESWRDYEQYF

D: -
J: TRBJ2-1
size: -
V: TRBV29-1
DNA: TGCAGCGTTATGACAGGACGTAATGAGCAGTTCTTC
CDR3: CSVMTGRNEQFF

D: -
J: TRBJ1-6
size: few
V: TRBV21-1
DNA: TGTGCCAGCAGCAAAGCGCTCTCCGGGACAGGGCGAATATTTGATTCACCCCTCCACTTT
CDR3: CASSKALSGTGRIFDSPLHF

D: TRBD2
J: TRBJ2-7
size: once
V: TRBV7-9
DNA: TGTGCCAGCAGCTCGCTAGCGGGGATGTCCTACGAGCAGTACTTC
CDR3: CASSSLAGMSYEQYF

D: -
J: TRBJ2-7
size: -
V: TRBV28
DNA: TGTGCCGGCAGGGACCTCATGGCTTACTCCTACGAGCAGTACTTC
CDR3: CAGRDLMAYSYEQYF

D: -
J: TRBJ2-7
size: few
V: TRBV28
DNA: TGTGCCAGCACTCCTTTTGGGGTCCTTGCCTACGAGCAGTACTTC
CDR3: CASTPFGVLAYEQYF

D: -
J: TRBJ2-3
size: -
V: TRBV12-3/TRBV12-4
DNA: -
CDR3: CASILGALVSTDTQYF

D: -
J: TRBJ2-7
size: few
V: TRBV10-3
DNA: TGTGCCACCCTACCGACCGACTCCTACGAGCAGTACTTC
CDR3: CATLPTDSYEQYF

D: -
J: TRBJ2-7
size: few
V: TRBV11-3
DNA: TGTGCCAGCAGCCCCCTGAGACGGGCCTACGAGCAGTACTTC
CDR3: CASSPLRRAYEQYF

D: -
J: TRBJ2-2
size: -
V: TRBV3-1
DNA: TGTGCCAGCAACCCCCTGGTTGGTACCGGGGAGCTGTTTTTT
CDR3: CASNPLVGTGELFF

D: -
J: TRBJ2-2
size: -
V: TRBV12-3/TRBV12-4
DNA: TGTGCCAGCAGTCCTCCGGGGCTGGGCACCGGGGAGCTGTTTTTT
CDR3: CASSPPGLGTGELFF

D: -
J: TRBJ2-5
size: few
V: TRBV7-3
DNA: TGTGCCAGCAGCTTAACGGGGGTGCCTCAAGAGACCCAGTACTTC
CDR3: CASSLTGVPQETQYF

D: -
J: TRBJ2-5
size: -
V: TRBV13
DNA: TGTACCAGCAGCAATACCTTAGGAAAGCAAGAGACTCAGTACTTC
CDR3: CTSSNTLGKQETQYF

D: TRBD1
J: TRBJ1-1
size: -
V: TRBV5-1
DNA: TGCGCCAGCAGCCAAGGGACAGCAGAGAACACTGAAGCTTTCTTT
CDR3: CASSQGTAENTEAFF